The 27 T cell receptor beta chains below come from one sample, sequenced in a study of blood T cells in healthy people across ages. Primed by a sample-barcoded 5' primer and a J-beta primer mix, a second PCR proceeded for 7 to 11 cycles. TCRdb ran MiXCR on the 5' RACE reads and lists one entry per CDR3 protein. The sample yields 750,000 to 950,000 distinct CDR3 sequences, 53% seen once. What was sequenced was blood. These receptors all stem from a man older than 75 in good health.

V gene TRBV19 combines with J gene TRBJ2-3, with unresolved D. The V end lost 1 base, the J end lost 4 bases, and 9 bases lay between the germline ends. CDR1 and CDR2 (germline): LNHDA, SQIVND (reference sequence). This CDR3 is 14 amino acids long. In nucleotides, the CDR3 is TGTGCCAGTAGTATAGGGCTCGGACCAGATACGCAGTATTTT. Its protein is CASSIGLGPDTQYF.

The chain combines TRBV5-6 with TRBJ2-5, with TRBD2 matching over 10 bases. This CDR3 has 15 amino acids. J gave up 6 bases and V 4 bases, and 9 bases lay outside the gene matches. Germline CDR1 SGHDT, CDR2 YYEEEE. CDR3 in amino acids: CASSASGRAVKTQYF. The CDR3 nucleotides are TGTGCCAGCAGCGCAAGCGGGAGGGCCGTGAAGACCCAGTACTTC. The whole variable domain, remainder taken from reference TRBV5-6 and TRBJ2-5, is DAGVTQSPTHLIKTRGQQVTLRCSPKSGHDTVSWYQQALGQGPQFIFQYYEEEERQRGNFPDRFSGHQFPNYSSELNVNALLLGDSALYLCASSASGRAVKTQYFGPGTRLLVL.

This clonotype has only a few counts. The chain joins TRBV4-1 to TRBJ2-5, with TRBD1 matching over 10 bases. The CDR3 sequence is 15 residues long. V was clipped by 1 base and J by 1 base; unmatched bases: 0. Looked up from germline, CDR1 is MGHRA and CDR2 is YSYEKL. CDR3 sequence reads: CASSQGDRGQETQYF. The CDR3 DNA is TGCGCCAGCAGCCAAGGGGACAGGGGCCAAGAGACCCAGTACTTC.

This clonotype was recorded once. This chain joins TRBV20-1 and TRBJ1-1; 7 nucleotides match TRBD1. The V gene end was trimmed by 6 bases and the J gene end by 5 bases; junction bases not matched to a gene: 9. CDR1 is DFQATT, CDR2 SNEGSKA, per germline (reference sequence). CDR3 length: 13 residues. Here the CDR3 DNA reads TGCAGTGCGCCTCAGGGGGTGAGAACTGAAGCTTTCTTT. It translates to CSAPQGVRTEAFF.

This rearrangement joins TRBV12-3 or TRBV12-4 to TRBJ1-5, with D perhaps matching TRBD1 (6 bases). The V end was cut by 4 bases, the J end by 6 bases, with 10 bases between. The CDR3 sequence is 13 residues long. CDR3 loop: CASSSQGSQPQHF. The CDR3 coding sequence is TGTGCCAGCAGTTCGCAGGGGAGTCAGCCCCAGCATTTT.

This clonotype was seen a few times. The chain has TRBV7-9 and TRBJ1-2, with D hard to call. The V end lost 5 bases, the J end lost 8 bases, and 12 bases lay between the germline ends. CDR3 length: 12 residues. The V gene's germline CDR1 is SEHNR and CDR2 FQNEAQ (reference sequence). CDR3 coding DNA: TGTGCCAGCAGCCCGAGCTTCGCCGGCTACACCTTC. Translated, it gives CASSPSFAGYTF.

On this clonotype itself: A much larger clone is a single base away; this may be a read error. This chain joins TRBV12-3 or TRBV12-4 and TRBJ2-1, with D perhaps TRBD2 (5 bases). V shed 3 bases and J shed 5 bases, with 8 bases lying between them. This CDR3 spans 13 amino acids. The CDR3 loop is CASSFRGDNEQFF. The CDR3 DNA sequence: TGTGCCAGCAGTTTCCGGGGAGACAATGAGCAGTTCTTC.

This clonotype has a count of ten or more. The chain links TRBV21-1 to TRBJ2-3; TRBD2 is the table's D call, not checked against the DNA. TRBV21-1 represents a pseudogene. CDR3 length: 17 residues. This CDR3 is CASSPRTSGRAADTQYF. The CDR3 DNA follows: TGTGCCAGCAGCCCACGGACTAGCGGGAGGGCTGCAGATACGCAGTATTTT.

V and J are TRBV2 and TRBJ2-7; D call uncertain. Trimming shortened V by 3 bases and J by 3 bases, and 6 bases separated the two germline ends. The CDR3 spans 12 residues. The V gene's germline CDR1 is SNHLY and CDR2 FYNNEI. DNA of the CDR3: TGTGCCAGCAGTGACGCTAGCTACGAGCAGTACTTC. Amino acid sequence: CASSDASYEQYF.

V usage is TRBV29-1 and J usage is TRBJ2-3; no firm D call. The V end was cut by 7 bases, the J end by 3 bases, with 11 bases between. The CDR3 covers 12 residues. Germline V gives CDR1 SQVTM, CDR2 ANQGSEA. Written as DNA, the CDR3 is TGCAGCGCCGGTAAAGATACAGATACGCAGTATTTT. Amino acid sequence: CSAGKDTDTQYF.

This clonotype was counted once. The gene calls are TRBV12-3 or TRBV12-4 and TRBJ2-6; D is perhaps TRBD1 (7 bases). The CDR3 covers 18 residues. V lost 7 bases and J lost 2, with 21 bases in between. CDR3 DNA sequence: TGTGCCAGCACCCTCTTGGGCAGGGGGGTAGCTGGGGCCAACGTCCTGACTTTC. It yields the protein CASTLLGRGVAGANVLTF.

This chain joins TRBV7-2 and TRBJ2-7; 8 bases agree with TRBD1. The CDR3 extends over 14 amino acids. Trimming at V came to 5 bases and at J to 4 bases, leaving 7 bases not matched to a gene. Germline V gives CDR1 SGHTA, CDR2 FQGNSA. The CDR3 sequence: CASSAQQGGYEQYF. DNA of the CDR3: TGTGCCAGCAGCGCGCAACAGGGGGGATACGAGCAGTACTTC.

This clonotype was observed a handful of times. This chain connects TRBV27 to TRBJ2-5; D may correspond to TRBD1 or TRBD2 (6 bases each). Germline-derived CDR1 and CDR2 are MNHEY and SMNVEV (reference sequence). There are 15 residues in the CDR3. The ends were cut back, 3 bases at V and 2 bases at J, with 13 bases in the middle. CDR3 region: CASSFGRGQQETQYF. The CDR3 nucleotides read TGTGCCAGCAGTTTCGGGCGGGGACAACAAGAGACCCAGTACTTC.

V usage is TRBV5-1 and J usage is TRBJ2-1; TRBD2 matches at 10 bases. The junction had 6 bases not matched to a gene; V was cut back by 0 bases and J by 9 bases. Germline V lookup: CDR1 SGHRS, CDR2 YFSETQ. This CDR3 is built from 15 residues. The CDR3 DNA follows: TGCGCCAGCAGCTTGGGGCTCGGACTAGCGGTTGAGCAGTTCTTC. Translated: CASSLGLGLAVEQFF.

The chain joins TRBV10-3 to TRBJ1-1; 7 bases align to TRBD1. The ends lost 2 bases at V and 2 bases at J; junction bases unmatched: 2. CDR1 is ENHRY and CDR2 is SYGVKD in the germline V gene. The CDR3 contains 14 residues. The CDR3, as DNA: TGTGCCATCAGTGAGCGACAGGGTAACACTGAAGCTTTCTTT. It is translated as CAISERQGNTEAFF.

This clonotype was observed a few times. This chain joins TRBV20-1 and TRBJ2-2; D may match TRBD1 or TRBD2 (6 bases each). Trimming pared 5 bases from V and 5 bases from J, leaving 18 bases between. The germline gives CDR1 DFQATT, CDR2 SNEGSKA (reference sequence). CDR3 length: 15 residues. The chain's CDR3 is CSAPEQGGYTGELFF. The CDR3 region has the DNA TGCAGTGCTCCCGAACAGGGAGGTTATACCGGGGAGCTGTTTTTT.

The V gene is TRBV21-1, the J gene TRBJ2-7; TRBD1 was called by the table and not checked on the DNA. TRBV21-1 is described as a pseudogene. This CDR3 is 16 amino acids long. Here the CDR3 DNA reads TGTGCCAGCAGCAATTTTGATGGACAGGGGGGCTACGAGCAGTACTTC. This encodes CASSNFDGQGGYEQYF.

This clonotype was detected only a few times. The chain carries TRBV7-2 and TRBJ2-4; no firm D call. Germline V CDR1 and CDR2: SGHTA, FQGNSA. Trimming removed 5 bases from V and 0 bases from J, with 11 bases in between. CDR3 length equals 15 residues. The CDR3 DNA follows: TGTGCCAGCAGCCGACTGCTAATAGCCAAAAACATTCAGTACTTC. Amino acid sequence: CASSRLLIAKNIQYF.

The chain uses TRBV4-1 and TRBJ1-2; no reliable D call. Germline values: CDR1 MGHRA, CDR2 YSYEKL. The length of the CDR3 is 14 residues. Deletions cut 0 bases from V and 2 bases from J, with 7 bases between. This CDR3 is CASSQDGQNYGYTF. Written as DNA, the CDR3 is TGCGCCAGCAGCCAAGATGGGCAGAACTATGGCTACACCTTC.

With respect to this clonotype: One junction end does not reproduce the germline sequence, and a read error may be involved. As DNA, the CDR3 is TGCAGTGCTAGCCGGCTAGCGGGGAGTTACAGTGAGCAGTTCTTC. It encodes CSASRLAGSYSEQFF. J is TRBJ2-1 and V is TRBV20-1; TRBD2 matches at 9 bases. This CDR3 has 15 amino acids. Germline loops: CDR1 DFQATT, CDR2 SNEGSKA (reference sequence).

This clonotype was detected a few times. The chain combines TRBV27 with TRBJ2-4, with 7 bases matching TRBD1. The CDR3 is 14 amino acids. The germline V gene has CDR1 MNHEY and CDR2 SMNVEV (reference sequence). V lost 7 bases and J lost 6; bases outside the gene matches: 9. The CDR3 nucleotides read TGTGCCAGCACCCAAGACAGGGTTAGAAACATTCAGTACTTC. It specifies CASTQDRVRNIQYF.

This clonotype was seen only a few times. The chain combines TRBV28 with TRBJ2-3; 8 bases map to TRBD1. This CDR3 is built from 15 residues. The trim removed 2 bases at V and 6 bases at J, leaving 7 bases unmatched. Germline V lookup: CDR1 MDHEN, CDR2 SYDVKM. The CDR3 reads CASSLGQGAFDTQYF. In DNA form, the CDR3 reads TGTGCCAGCAGTTTAGGGCAGGGGGCTTTTGATACGCAGTATTTT.

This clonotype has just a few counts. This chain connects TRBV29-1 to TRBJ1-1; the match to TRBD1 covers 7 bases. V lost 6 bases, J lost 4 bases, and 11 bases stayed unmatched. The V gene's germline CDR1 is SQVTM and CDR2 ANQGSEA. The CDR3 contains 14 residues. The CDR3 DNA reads TGCAGCGTCGAGGGGCACAGGGGTGGCACTGAAGCTTTCTTT. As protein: CSVEGHRGGTEAFF. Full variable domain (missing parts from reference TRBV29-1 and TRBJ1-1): SAVISQKPSRDICQRGTSLTIQCQVDSQVTMMFWYRQQPGQSLTLIATANQGSEATYESGFVIDKFPISRPNLTFSTLTVSNMSPEDSSIYLCSVEGHRGGTEAFFGQGTRLTVV.

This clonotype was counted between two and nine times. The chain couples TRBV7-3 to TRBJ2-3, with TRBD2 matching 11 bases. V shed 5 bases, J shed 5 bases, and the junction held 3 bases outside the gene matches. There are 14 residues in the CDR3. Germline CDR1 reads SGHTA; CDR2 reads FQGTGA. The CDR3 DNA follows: TGTGCCAGCAGCGTAGGGACTAGCGGAGATACGCAGTATTTT. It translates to CASSVGTSGDTQYF.

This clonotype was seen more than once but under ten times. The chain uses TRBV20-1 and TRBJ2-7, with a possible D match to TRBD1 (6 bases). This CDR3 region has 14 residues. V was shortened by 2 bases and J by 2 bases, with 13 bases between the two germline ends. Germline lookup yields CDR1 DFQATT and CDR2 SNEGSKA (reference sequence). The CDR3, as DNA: TGCAGTGCTAGAAAGGGGGTCCAAGCCTACGAGCAGTACTTC. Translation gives CSARKGVQAYEQYF.

This CDR3 reads CAIRGATPNYGYTF. The CDR3 nucleotides read TGTGCCATCAGGGGAGCAACCCCCAACTATGGCTACACCTTC. The genes are TRBV10-3 and TRBJ1-2; D gene uncertain. Germline V lookup: CDR1 ENHRY, CDR2 SYGVKD. The V gene lost 6 bases and the J gene lost 2 bases, with 13 bases spanning the gap. The CDR3 totals 14 residues.

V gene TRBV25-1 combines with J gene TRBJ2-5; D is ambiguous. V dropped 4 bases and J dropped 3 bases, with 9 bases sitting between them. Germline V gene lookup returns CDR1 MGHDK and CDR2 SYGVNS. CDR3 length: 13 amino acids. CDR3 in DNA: TGTGCCAGCAGTGGATCGGACGAAGAGACCCAGTACTTC. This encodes CASSGSDEETQYF.